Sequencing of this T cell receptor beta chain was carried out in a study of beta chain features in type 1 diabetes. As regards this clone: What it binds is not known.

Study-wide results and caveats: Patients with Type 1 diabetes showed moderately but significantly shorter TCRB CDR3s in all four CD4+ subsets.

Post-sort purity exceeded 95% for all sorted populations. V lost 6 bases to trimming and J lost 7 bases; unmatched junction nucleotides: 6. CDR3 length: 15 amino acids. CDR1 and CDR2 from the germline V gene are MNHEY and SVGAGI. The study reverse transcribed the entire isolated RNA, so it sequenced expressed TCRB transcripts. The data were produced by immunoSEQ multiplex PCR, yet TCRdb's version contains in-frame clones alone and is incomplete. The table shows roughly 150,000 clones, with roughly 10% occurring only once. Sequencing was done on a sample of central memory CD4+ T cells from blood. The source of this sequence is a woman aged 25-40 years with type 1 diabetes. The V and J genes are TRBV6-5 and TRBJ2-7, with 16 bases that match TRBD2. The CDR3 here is CASRPGTSGRVEQYF. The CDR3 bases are TGTGCCAGCAGGCCCGGGACTAGCGGGAGGGTAGAGCAGTACTTC.